The next 11 T cell receptor beta chains were all read from a single sample in a study of shared clonotypes between healthy human individuals. Profiling relied on immunoSEQ multiplex PCR, and the TCRdb table lists in-frame clones only, not all of them. The data hold hundreds of thousands of clones, with about 96% observed a single time. Positive CCR7 selection of CD45RO-negative cells yielded the naive CD8 cells, and terminally differentiated effector memory CD45RA+ cells were excluded. The sequenced material came from naive CD8+ T cells sorted from blood. Receptors originate from a woman aged 30 to 39 in good health.

V usage is TRBV10-2 and J usage is TRBJ1-5; D remains unclear. The V gene lost 8 bases and the J gene lost 4 bases, with 15 bases spanning the gap. The CDR3 sequence is 14 residues long. Germline V lookup: CDR1 WSHSY, CDR2 SAAADI. CDR3: CASGEWAENQPQHF. As DNA, the CDR3 is TGCGCCAGCGGCGAGTGGGCAGAGAATCAGCCCCAGCATTTT.

Written as DNA, the CDR3 is TGTGCCAGCAGCTTGCAAGGCGAAGGGCTGGGAAACACCATATATTTT. Protein: CASSLQGEGLGNTIYF. The chain couples TRBV5-6 to TRBJ1-3, with unresolved D. CDR3 length: 16 residues. V was cut by 1 base and J by 4 bases, with 15 bases left in between. Germline V gene lookup returns CDR1 SGHDT and CDR2 YYEEEE.

The chain has TRBV27 and TRBJ2-5, with 11 bases matching TRBD1. J lost 5 bases, V lost 3 bases, and 2 bases had no gene match. Germline V gene sequence: CDR1 MNHEY, CDR2 SMNVEV (reference sequence). The length of the CDR3 is 14 residues. CDR3 in amino acids: CASSLDRGQETQYF. CDR3 nucleotide sequence: TGTGCCAGCAGTTTGGACAGGGGGCAGGAGACCCAGTACTTC.

The CDR3 region is CASTPSTGEKADTQYF. CDR3 sequence (DNA): TGTGCCAGCACCCCCTCCACCGGGGAGAAGGCAGATACGCAGTATTTT. The genes are TRBV27 and TRBJ2-3; weak D call: TRBD2 (5 bases). There are 16 residues in the CDR3. Trimming shortened V by 7 bases and J by 4 bases, and 21 bases separated the two germline ends. CDR1 and CDR2 from the germline V gene are MNHEY and SMNVEV (reference sequence).

This clone was picked up one time. J is TRBJ2-1 and V is TRBV11-2; 16 bases are a match to TRBD2. CDR1 SGHAT and CDR2 FQNNGV come from the germline V gene. The CDR3 has 17 residues. V shed 4 bases, J shed 7 bases, and the junction held 7 bases outside the gene matches. CDR3 sequence (DNA): TGTGCCAGCAGCTCGGGGACTAGCGGGAGGGCCAGGAATGAGCAGTTCTTC. Its protein is CASSSGTSGRARNEQFF.

The chain recombines TRBV29-1 with TRBJ2-1; a possible D gene is TRBD2 (5 bases). CDR1 and CDR2 (germline): SQVTM, ANQGSEA. This CDR3 has 12 residues. V was trimmed by 4 bases and J by 4 bases, leaving 8 bases between them. The CDR3 bases are TGCAGCGTTGGAGCGGCGTACAATGAGCAGTTCTTC. This sequence encodes CSVGAAYNEQFF.

This chain links TRBV4-1 with TRBJ2-7, with a weak D call TRBD1 (6 bases). Trimming pared 1 base from V and 3 bases from J, leaving 13 bases between. The CDR3 consists of 15 residues. CDR1 MGHRA and CDR2 YSYEKL come from the germline V gene. The chain's CDR3 is CASSQVFGRGYEQYF. DNA for the CDR3: TGCGCCAGCAGCCAAGTTTTTGGCAGGGGCTACGAGCAGTACTTC.

This clone has a single count. The rearrangement joins TRBV27 to TRBJ2-7; D is undetermined. CDR1 and CDR2 (germline): MNHEY, SMNVEV (reference sequence). The CDR3 has 11 amino acids. The ends were cut back, 10 bases at V and 4 bases at J, with 11 bases in the middle. The CDR3 region has the DNA TGTGCCACGACCAAGGGATACGAGCAGTACTTC. This encodes CATTKGYEQYF.

This clone was seen once. The CDR3 here is CASRPTDSYEQYF. CDR3 coding DNA: TGTGCCAGCAGACCTACAGATTCCTACGAGCAGTACTTC. V is TRBV11-2 and J is TRBJ2-7, with no clear D. CDR3 length: 13 amino acids. Germline V gene sequence: CDR1 SGHAT, CDR2 FQNNGV. V was clipped by 6 bases and J by 1 base, with 10 bases between them.

The gene calls are TRBV2 and TRBJ2-7, with 11 bases fitting TRBD1. This CDR3 contains 17 residues. Germline CDR1 reads SNHLY; CDR2 reads FYNNEI. J gave up 3 bases and V 1 base, and 8 bases lay outside the gene matches. CDR3 protein: CASSEGIGQGAYYEQYF. In nucleotides, the CDR3 is TGTGCCAGCAGTGAAGGAATAGGACAGGGGGCTTACTACGAGCAGTACTTC.

About this clone itself: The sample carries other DNA sequences with the same CDR3. The chain couples TRBV28 to TRBJ2-7; D not certain. The ends were cut back, 1 base at V and 3 bases at J, with 10 bases in the middle. Germline assignment: CDR1 MDHEN and CDR2 SYDVKM. The CDR3 totals 14 residues. This chain's CDR3 is CASSLSGSNYEQYF. The CDR3 DNA sequence: TGTGCCAGCAGTTTATCGGGCAGCAACTACGAGCAGTACTTC.